Here is one T cell receptor (beta chain) with its context. The data originate from a study of blood T cell repertoires in COVID-19. Trimming removed 5 bases at V and 0 bases at J, with 7 bases between. Germline V gene sequence: CDR1 MNHEY, CDR2 SMNVEV (reference sequence). This CDR3 spans 14 amino acids. The table came from immunoSEQ multiplex PCR; TCRdb's copy has only in-frame clones and leaves some out. In the table there are around 220,000 clones, 75% to 90% of which are singletons. The TCR sequence derives from a woman aged 80 or over with COVID-19, enrolled during active disease. Sequencing was carried out using peripheral blood. This chain joins TRBV27 and TRBJ1-4, with D perhaps TRBD1 (6 bases). The CDR3 nucleotides read TGTGCCAGCAGTAAGGGGGCAACTAATGAAAAACTGTTTTTT. The encoded protein is CASSKGATNEKLFF. Full variable domain (rest looked up from reference TRBV27 and TRBJ1-4): EAQVTQNPRYLITVTGKKLTVTCSQNMNHEYMSWYRQDPGLGLRQIYYSMNVEVTDKGDVPEGYKVSRKEKRNFPLILESPSPNQTSLYFCASSKGATNEKLFFGSGTQLSVL.